The 7 T cell receptor beta chains given below trace back to one sample, sequenced in a study of cytomegalovirus exposure and HLA in healthy donors. Use of 60 Vbeta and 13 Jbeta primers characterized the PCR. Assay used: immunoSEQ multiplex PCR; TCRdb lists only in-frame clones, some missing. Its listing shows under 50,000 clones. Sequencing was done on a sample of PBMCs. The receptors were gathered from a male donor in good health and CMV-seronegative.

CDR3 in DNA: TGTGCCAGCAGTACCCCGGGGAACTCGGATCAGCCCCAGCATTTT. Amino acids: CASSTPGNSDQPQHF. The chain links TRBV28 to TRBJ1-5; D is unresolved. CDR1 is MDHEN and CDR2 is SYDVKM in the germline V gene. The CDR3 covers 15 residues. The germline V and J ends were trimmed by 5 bases and 5 bases, with 16 bases remaining between them.

The chain links TRBV7-9 to TRBJ1-2; TRBD1 might be the D (6 bases). The ends were cut back, 3 bases at V and 6 bases at J, with 11 bases in the middle. Germline V gene sequence: CDR1 SEHNR, CDR2 FQNEAQ (reference sequence). The CDR3 contains 13 residues. CDR3 bases: TGTGCCAGCAGCTTCACCCACAGGGATGGCTACACCTTC. Amino acid sequence: CASSFTHRDGYTF.

The V call is TRBV19, the J call TRBJ1-5; 9 bases map to TRBD1. Trimming took 7 bases from V and 5 from J; bases not matched to a gene: 6. CDR1 is LNHDA, CDR2 SQIVND, per germline (reference sequence). The CDR3 length is 14 residues. CDR3 nucleotides: TGTGCCAGTACTGGGACAGGGCCTTATCAGCCCCAGCATTTT. This encodes CASTGTGPYQPQHF.

The chain employs TRBV2 and TRBJ1-2; 10 nucleotides line up with TRBD1. Germline CDR1 reads SNHLY; CDR2 reads FYNNEI. There are 14 residues in the CDR3. The trim removed 6 bases at V and 3 bases at J, leaving 4 bases unmatched. CDR3 residues: CASRETGGHYGYTF. The DNA for the CDR3 is TGTGCCAGCAGGGAGACAGGGGGCCACTATGGCTACACCTTC.

As concerns this clone: A read error is likely, as this CDR3 ends without the conserved phenylalanine or tryptophan. No DNA is shown, since the ends of the CDR3 on it are uncertain; the CDR3 is the one TCRdb lists. J is TRBJ1-2 and V is TRBV28; the DNA was not compared with TRBD1, the D call given in the table. CDR1 is MDHEN and CDR2 is SYDVKM in the germline V gene. The CDR3 spans 13 amino acids, including both terminal residues. CDR3 residues: CASSLLGTGLLAL.

V and J are TRBV7-9 and TRBJ1-6, with unresolved D. Germline V gene data show CDR1 as SEHNR and CDR2 as FQNEAQ (reference sequence). The CDR3 is 14 residues long. V was cut by 1 base and J by 9 bases, with 10 bases left in between. The CDR3 coding sequence is TGTGCCAGCAGCTTAGGCGGGCTTTCTTCACCCCTCCACTTT. Residues: CASSLGGLSSPLHF. Supplemented by reference TRBV7-9 and TRBJ1-6, the full variable domain reads DTGVSQNPRHKITKRGQNVTFRCDPISEHNRLYWYRQTLGQGPEFLTYFQNEAQLEKSRLLSDRFSAERPKGSFSTLEIQRTEQGDSAMYLCASSLGGLSSPLHFGNGTRLTVT.

The V and J genes are TRBV11-2 and TRBJ1-1, with TRBD1 as a possible D gene (5 bases). Per the germline V gene, CDR1 is SGHAT and CDR2 is FQNNGV. V lost 2 bases to trimming and J lost 3 bases, with 13 bases between them. The CDR3 length is 15 residues. DNA for the CDR3: TGTGCCAGCAGCTTATCCGCCGGGGACTACACTGAAGCTTTCTTT. Encoded protein: CASSLSAGDYTEAFF. The whole variable domain, filled in from reference TRBV11-2 and TRBJ1-1, reads EAGVAQSPRYKIIEKRQSVAFWCNPISGHATLYWYQQILGQGPKLLIQFQNNGVVDDSQLPKDRFSAERLKGVDSTLKIQPAKLEDSAVYLCASSLSAGDYTEAFFGQGTRLTVV.